This T cell receptor (beta chain) derives from a study of blood T cell repertoires in COVID-19. Assay used: immunoSEQ multiplex PCR; TCRdb lists only in-frame clones, some missing. Among 50,000 to 60,000 clones, around nine tenths were seen once, and the ten largest hold under 8.5%. The CDR3 is made up of 15 amino acids. The V end was cut by 3 bases, the J end by 7 bases, with 15 bases between. The germline V gene has CDR1 SNHLY and CDR2 FYNNEI. The sequenced sample was peripheral blood. This chain connects TRBV2 to TRBJ1-4, with D perhaps matching TRBD1 (6 bases). This receptor was identified in a man between 60 and 70 years old with active COVID-19. Here the CDR3 reads CASSESGGRFEKLFF. The DNA for the CDR3 is TGTGCCAGCAGTGAGTCTGGGGGCCGGTTTGAAAAACTGTTTTTT.